The 29 T cell receptor beta chains listed next were all sequenced from one sample in a study of shared clonotypes between healthy human individuals. Naive CD8 isolation took CD45RO-negative cells positively selected for CCR7 and excluded terminally differentiated effector memory CD45RA+ cells. Sequencing used immunoSEQ multiplex PCR; TCRdb keeps in-frame clones, though not all of them. Of fewer than 1 million clones listed, 95% to 97% were seen once; the top ten hold less than 0.25%. Sequencing input: naive CD8+ T cells sorted from blood. These receptors were obtained from a man aged 25-45 years in good health.

This chain joins TRBV4-2 and TRBJ2-7, with 13 bases that match TRBD2. Germline-derived CDR1 and CDR2 are LGHNA and YNFKEQ. J lost 5 bases, V lost 0 bases, and 10 bases had no gene match. The CDR3 extends over 18 amino acids. The DNA of the CDR3 is TGTGCCAGCAGCCAAGATCGGACTAGCGGGGGCCCGGCGCACGAGCAGTACTTC. It translates to CASSQDRTSGGPAHEQYF.

This chain links TRBV30 with TRBJ2-2; D is uncertain. Germline lookup yields CDR1 GTSNPN and CDR2 SVGIG (reference sequence). CDR3 size: 13 residues. V lost 5 bases and J lost 2, with 9 bases in between. The CDR3 protein is CAWDDGNTGELFF. Here the CDR3 DNA reads TGTGCCTGGGACGACGGTAACACCGGGGAGCTGTTTTTT.

J is TRBJ1-2 and V is TRBV9, with 8 bases that match TRBD1. This CDR3 spans 15 amino acids. J was trimmed by 4 bases and V by 3 bases; bases with no gene match: 8. The germline CDR1 and CDR2 sequences are SGDLS and YYNGEE. This CDR3 is CASSAQGGTFYGYTF. The DNA for the CDR3 is TGTGCCAGCAGCGCACAGGGGGGGACCTTCTATGGCTACACCTTC. The entire variable domain, with the rest obtained from reference TRBV9 and TRBJ1-2, is as follows: DSGVTQTPKHLITATGQRVTLRCSPRSGDLSVYWYQQSLDQGLQFLIQYYNGEERAKGNILERFSAQQFPDLHSELNLSSLELGDSALYFCASSAQGGTFYGYTFGSGTRLTVV.

This clone appeared a single time. V gene TRBV6-5 combines with J gene TRBJ2-3; TRBD2 matches at 11 bases. The CDR3 sequence is 16 residues long. In germline, CDR1 is MNHEY, CDR2 SVGAGI. V lost 4 bases to trimming and J lost 4 bases; unmatched junction nucleotides: 7. The CDR3 is CASSFGLAGGADTQYF. The CDR3 DNA reads TGTGCCAGCAGTTTCGGCCTAGCGGGAGGTGCAGATACGCAGTATTTT.

The chain carries TRBV7-9 and TRBJ2-1, with 9 bases lining up with TRBD1. V lost 7 bases to trimming and J lost 4 bases; unmatched junction nucleotides: 5. Germline values: CDR1 SEHNR, CDR2 FQNEAQ (reference sequence). The CDR3 has 14 residues. CDR3 region: CASKRTGVYNEQFF. The CDR3 DNA reads TGTGCCAGCAAGAGGACAGGGGTATACAATGAGCAGTTCTTC. The full variable domain, rest sourced from reference TRBV7-9 and TRBJ2-1, is DTGVSQNPRHKITKRGQNVTFRCDPISEHNRLYWYRQTLGQGPEFLTYFQNEAQLEKSRLLSDRFSAERPKGSFSTLEIQRTEQGDSAMYLCASKRTGVYNEQFFGPGTRLTVL.

V and J are TRBV6-6 and TRBJ2-1; 10 bases line up with TRBD2. V trimming: 2 bases; J trimming: 6 bases; junction bases outside the gene matches: 7. The length of the CDR3 is 16 residues. Germline values: CDR1 MNHNY, CDR2 SVGAGI (reference sequence). The CDR3 coding sequence is TGTGCCAGCAGTTACGCCATAGCGGGAGGAGGCAATGAGCAGTTCTTC. Translated, it gives CASSYAIAGGGNEQFF.

The chain is built from TRBV7-9 and TRBJ2-2; D could derive from TRBD1 or TRBD2 (5 bases each). The CDR3 length is 13 residues. CDR1 and CDR2 from the germline V gene are SEHNR and FQNEAQ (reference sequence). Between the trimmed V and J ends, which lost 2 bases and 9 bases, there was a span of 10 bases. CDR3 region: CASSLLAGRELFF. The CDR3 DNA reads TGTGCCAGCAGCTTACTAGCAGGGAGGGAGCTGTTTTTT.

Comment on this clone: Mismatch with germline at one junction end may stem from a read error. The CDR3 loop is CSVEGNLDYNEQFF. CDR3 nucleotides: TGCAGCGTGGAAGGGAACTTGGATTACAATGAGCAGTTCTTC. The chain recombines TRBV29-1 with TRBJ2-1, with D unresolved. Germline lookup yields CDR1 SQVTM and CDR2 ANQGSEA. CDR3 length equals 14 residues.

The chain has TRBV11-2 and TRBJ2-1; D uncertain. Germline CDR1 SGHAT, CDR2 FQNNGV. This CDR3 comprises 16 residues. Trimming stripped 5 bases from V and 7 bases from J, with 21 bases between. The CDR3 protein is CASSPPVGVFGNEQFF. The CDR3 DNA reads TGTGCCAGCAGCCCGCCGGTTGGGGTATTCGGGAATGAGCAGTTCTTC.

This sequence joins TRBV29-1 and TRBJ2-1; possible D gene TRBD1, 5 bases. The germline gives CDR1 SQVTM, CDR2 ANQGSEA. V was cut by 7 bases and J by 3 bases, with 19 bases left in between. The CDR3 runs to 15 residues. CDR3 nucleotide sequence: TGCAGCGCGACCCTGGGGCCTACAGACTACAATGAGCAGTTCTTC. This codes for CSATLGPTDYNEQFF.

The rearrangement links TRBV7-5 to TRBJ2-7; TRBD1 is the table's D call, not checked against the DNA. TRBV7-5 is shown as a pseudogene. The CDR3 contains 16 residues. The CDR3 DNA follows: TGTGTCAGAAGCCTCGGGACAGGTGGGGGGCTCTACGAGCAGTACTTC. Its protein product is CVRSLGTGGGLYEQYF.

The chain uses TRBV21-1 and TRBJ1-1; no DNA check was done on the table's D call, TRBD1. TRBV21-1 is designated a pseudogene. This CDR3 is 15 amino acids long. CDR3: CASSKARDRYTEAFF. For the CDR3, the DNA is TGTGCCAGCAGCAAAGCCCGGGACAGATACACTGAAGCTTTCTTT.

This rearrangement joins TRBV7-7 to TRBJ2-1; unclear D gene. The V end lost 2 bases, the J end lost 1 base, and 9 bases lay between the germline ends. In germline, CDR1 is SSHAT, CDR2 FNYEAQ (reference sequence). This CDR3 region has 15 residues. The CDR3 protein is CASSLNVGSYNEQFF. The CDR3 DNA follows: TGTGCCAGCAGCTTAAATGTGGGGTCCTACAATGAGCAGTTCTTC. Full variable domain (remainder filled in from reference TRBV7-7 and TRBJ2-1): GAGVSQSPRYKVTKRGQDVTLRCDPISSHATLYWYQQALGQGPEFLTYFNYEAQPDKSGLPSDRFSAERPEGSISTLTIQRTEQRDSAMYRCASSLNVGSYNEQFFGPGTRLTVL.

The rearrangement joins TRBV11-2 to TRBJ2-5; 8 bases line up with TRBD1. The germline V gene encodes CDR1 SGHAT and CDR2 FQNNGV. CDR3 size: 17 residues. The V gene end was trimmed by 1 base and the J gene end by 4 bases; junction bases not matched to a gene: 11. The CDR3 sequence: CASSLGRGPLVGETQYF. CDR3 coding DNA: TGTGCCAGCAGCTTAGGCAGGGGGCCACTCGTTGGAGAGACCCAGTACTTC.

The rearrangement joins TRBV28 to TRBJ1-2; TRBD1 aligns across 7 bases. V shed 6 bases and J 8 bases; nucleotides not matched to a gene: 9. Germline loops: CDR1 MDHEN, CDR2 SYDVKM. CDR3 length: 13 amino acids. The CDR3 sequence is CASRSGQERGYTF. In DNA, the CDR3 is TGTGCCAGCAGAAGCGGACAGGAGAGGGGCTACACCTTC.

This clone was detected only once. V usage is TRBV29-1 and J usage is TRBJ1-2; D is perhaps TRBD1 (5 bases). Trimming took 6 bases from V and 5 from J, leaving 16 bases between them. The CDR3 extends over 13 amino acids. From germline, CDR1 is SQVTM and CDR2 ANQGSEA. The CDR3 loop is CSVQKTADYGYTF. As DNA, the CDR3 is TGCAGCGTCCAGAAGACAGCAGATTATGGCTACACCTTC.

A word on this clone: At one of its ends the junction is not consistent with the germline gene, which may arise from a read error. V and J are TRBV27 and TRBJ2-7; 7 nucleotides align to TRBD2. CDR1 is MNHEY, CDR2 SMNVEV, per germline (reference sequence). The CDR3 covers 15 residues. The CDR3 coding sequence is TGTGCCAGCACTTTAAGCTTGAGCGGGACCTACGAGCAGTACTTC. Protein: CASTLSLSGTYEQYF.

This rearrangement joins TRBV7-9 to TRBJ1-2; D gene uncertain. The CDR3 extends over 14 amino acids. Germline V gene data show CDR1 as SEHNR and CDR2 as FQNEAQ (reference sequence). V was clipped by 7 bases and J by 8 bases, with 20 bases between them. The CDR3 region is CASTPTNPNRGYTF. The CDR3 DNA is TGTGCCAGCACCCCTACCAACCCTAATCGGGGCTACACCTTC.

The rearrangement uses TRBV30 and TRBJ1-1, with 9 bases identical to TRBD1. CDR1 GTSNPN and CDR2 SVGIG come from the germline V gene (reference sequence). V lost 3 bases, J lost 5 bases, and 10 bases stayed unmatched. This CDR3 spans 15 amino acids. This CDR3 is CAWSLYRTGVTEAFF. The CDR3 DNA sequence: TGTGCCTGGAGCCTTTATAGGACAGGGGTAACTGAAGCTTTCTTT.

J is TRBJ2-1 and V is TRBV2; 9 nucleotides agree with TRBD2. Germline V gene data show CDR1 as SNHLY and CDR2 as FYNNEI. This CDR3 spans 15 amino acids. V lost 3 bases to trimming and J lost 2 bases; unmatched junction nucleotides: 2. The CDR3 nucleotides read TGTGCCAGCAGTGATGCTAGCGGGACCTACAATGAGCAGTTCTTC. Residues: CASSDASGTYNEQFF. The variable domain in full, with the rest retrieved from reference TRBV2 and TRBJ2-1, is EPEVTQTPSHQVTQMGQEVILRCVPISNHLYFYWYRQILGQKVEFLVSFYNNEISEKSEIFDDQFSVERPDGSNFTLKIRSTKLEDSAMYFCASSDASGTYNEQFFGPGTRLTVL.

V gene TRBV6-5 combines with J gene TRBJ1-1, with D perhaps matching TRBD1 (5 bases). The CDR3 has 16 residues. Per germline, CDR1 MNHEY and CDR2 SVGAGI. With 2 bases removed from V and 0 bases from J, the gap between germline ends came to 13 bases. CDR3 bases: TGTGCCAGCAGTTACACCGAGGACAACCTGAACACTGAAGCTTTCTTT. Encoded protein: CASSYTEDNLNTEAFF.

The chain has TRBV9 and TRBJ2-1; 8 bases fit TRBD2. The CDR3 sequence is 17 residues long. The germline gives CDR1 SGDLS, CDR2 YYNGEE. Losses at the gene ends were 0 bases for V and 2 bases for J; bases not matched to a gene: 7. CDR3 protein: CASSVGSGGRTYNEQFF. Here the CDR3 DNA reads TGTGCCAGCAGCGTAGGATCAGGCGGGAGGACCTACAATGAGCAGTTCTTC.

The J gene is TRBJ1-1, the V gene TRBV30; TRBD1 is a possible D gene (5 bases). V lost 3 bases and J lost 6, with 8 bases in between. Germline lookup yields CDR1 GTSNPN and CDR2 SVGIG (reference sequence). The CDR3 runs 11 residues. CDR3 amino acids: CAWSGGPEAFF. The CDR3 DNA reads as TGTGCCTGGAGCGGGGGTCCTGAAGCTTTCTTT.

This chain connects TRBV11-2 to TRBJ2-5; 9 nucleotides line up with TRBD2. Unmatched junction bases numbered 6, after V lost 0 bases and J lost 1 base. Germline CDR1 and CDR2: SGHAT and FQNNGV. This CDR3 has 17 residues. The CDR3 region is CASSLDSLAGIQETQYF. The CDR3 bases are TGTGCCAGCAGCTTAGATTCACTAGCGGGCATCCAAGAGACCCAGTACTTC.

The chain carries TRBV10-2 and TRBJ2-2; TRBD1 agrees at 9 bases. This CDR3 is 16 amino acids long. With V trimmed by 3 bases and J by 5 bases, 7 bases remained unmatched. Germline V gene sequence: CDR1 WSHSY, CDR2 SAAADI. CDR3 coding DNA: TGCGCCAGCAGTGAATGGTACAGGGGGCGGACCGGGGAGCTGTTTTTT. It encodes CASSEWYRGRTGELFF.

The chain is built from TRBV7-9 and TRBJ1-5; D is unclear. The CDR3 covers 14 residues. Germline V gives CDR1 SEHNR, CDR2 FQNEAQ (reference sequence). V was trimmed by 1 base and J by 0 bases, leaving 4 bases between them. The CDR3 sequence is CASSLEVSNQPQHF. CDR3 bases: TGTGCCAGCAGCTTAGAGGTTAGCAATCAGCCCCAGCATTTT.

V and J are TRBV7-9 and TRBJ2-2, with TRBD2 as a possible D gene (5 bases). The germline CDR1 and CDR2 sequences are SEHNR and FQNEAQ (reference sequence). Between the trimmed V and J ends, which lost 5 bases and 10 bases, there was a span of 11 bases. This CDR3 contains 12 residues. CDR3 protein: CASSLDGEELFF. Written as DNA, the CDR3 is TGTGCCAGCAGCCTGGACGGGGAGGAGCTGTTTTTT.

The chain has TRBV7-9 and TRBJ2-2, with no clear D. This CDR3 is built from 14 residues. The germline gives CDR1 SEHNR, CDR2 FQNEAQ (reference sequence). Trimming pared 0 bases from V and 4 bases from J, leaving 6 bases between. CDR3 in amino acids: CASSLAGGTGELFF. The CDR3 DNA reads TGTGCCAGCAGCTTAGCCGGTGGCACCGGGGAGCTGTTTTTT.

The V call is TRBV13, the J call TRBJ2-7; no reliable D call. V was trimmed by 0 bases and J by 0 bases, leaving 6 bases between them. CDR1 is PRHDT and CDR2 is FYEKMQ in the germline V gene (reference sequence). This CDR3 comprises 14 residues. For the CDR3, the DNA is TGTGCCAGCAGCTTAGGGGACGGCTCCTACGAGCAGTACTTC. Translation gives CASSLGDGSYEQYF.